This is a list of T cell receptor beta chains from one sample in a study of PD-L1 blockade in urothelial cancer. The method was immunoSEQ multiplex PCR; TCRdb's version includes in-frame clones alone and lacks a portion of them. This table holds tens of thousands of clones, around 90% found once. The specimen was PBMCs, collected around atezolizumab (anti-PD-L1) treatment. These receptors all stem from a man aged 60 to 75 with urothelial cancer. Each CDR3 is given without its conserved first and last residue. The order of the fields is D gene, V gene, clone size, J gene, CDR3 protein. A D gene is named only where the DNA matches it firmly. Rows may omit the clone size; those that give it use once, few, many or a size class.

-	TRBV6-5	-	TRBJ1-5	ASTGGQPQH
TRBD1	TRBV10-3	-	TRBJ2-7	AISERDRPYEQY
-	TRBV30	-	TRBJ1-4	AWSEDISTNEKLF
TRBD1	TRBV19	-	TRBJ1-2	ASGQGNYGYT
TRBD1	TRBV6-1	-	TRBJ2-7	ASSVADRGPDEQY
TRBD2	TRBV28	-	TRBJ2-3	ASSPGTNTDTQY
TRBD2	TRBV4-2	-	TRBJ2-5	ASSQLFSGGQETQY
TRBD1	TRBV4-3	-	TRBJ2-2	ASSQIPGQVTGELF
TRBD1	TRBV7-9	-	TRBJ1-1	ASSHRGRGTEAF
TRBD1	TRBV7-2	-	TRBJ1-5	ASSGQENQPQH
-	TRBV2	-	TRBJ1-6	ASTGSGGFGSPLH
TRBD1	TRBV7-2	-	TRBJ2-2	ASSFNRGGGELF
TRBD1	TRBV7-3	-	TRBJ1-1	ASSNQGATEAF
TRBD1	TRBV2	-	TRBJ1-2	ASSAEGQGWGYT
-	TRBV7-3	-	TRBJ2-5	ASSLLTGETQY
-	TRBV4-1	-	TRBJ2-3	ASSQPQGSADTQY
TRBD2	TRBV13	-	TRBJ2-5	ASSSGLGETQY
TRBD1	TRBV19	-	TRBJ2-7	ASSTTGGSNYEQY
-	TRBV2	few	TRBJ2-6	ASSEAGRTGANVLT
TRBD2	TRBV28	-	TRBJ2-2	ASTPPGGAYTGELF
TRBD1	TRBV30	-	TRBJ1-4	AWSTDRGREKLF
-	TRBV7-6	-	TRBJ2-7	ASSQLTGEQY
TRBD1	TRBV4-3	-	TRBJ2-7	ASSQELNRGISEQY
TRBD1	TRBV15	-	TRBJ1-4	ATSRPGQDEKLF
-	TRBV4-2	-	TRBJ2-1	ASSLTGSEQF
TRBD1	TRBV19	-	TRBJ1-5	ASSTRTGNQPQH
TRBD1	TRBV28	-	TRBJ1-2	ASRTGGVYGGYT
TRBD1	TRBV7-2	once	TRBJ1-5	ASSLAAGGLGQPQH
TRBD2	TRBV10-2	-	TRBJ2-5	ASLETTGGQETQY
-	TRBV11-2	-	TRBJ1-4	ASSLERLEKLF
TRBD2	TRBV5-1	-	TRBJ2-7	ASHPGGSSYEQY
TRBD1	TRBV29-1	-	TRBJ2-1	SVDVPGQGANEQF
TRBD1	TRBV7-2	-	TRBJ2-3	ASSLVAGGGQGGVDTQY